This TCR beta chain emerged from a study of cytotoxic CD8 clonotypes in ibrutinib-treated CLL. At the level of the study: Samples had a mean of around 280,000 productive templates and some 94,000 productive rearrangements. Study outcomes and limitations: Baseline clonality, above age-matched healthy donor levels, tracked circulating CD8+ T-cell counts.

From cryopreserved PBMCs came roughly 1.8 micrograms of genomic DNA used for TCR beta libraries. Deep sequencing aimed at 1 in 200,000 to 1 in 1 million T cells' resolution. The data were produced by immunoSEQ multiplex PCR, yet TCRdb's version contains in-frame clones alone and is incomplete. Among approximately 130,000 clones listed, 84% were seen once. With respect to this clone: What it recognizes is unknown.

The TCR was taken from a human donor with chronic lymphocytic leukemia. The specimen was PBMCs, collected after 24 months of ibrutinib treatment.

CDR3: CSVEWTAARSYGYTF. CDR3 DNA sequence: TGCAGCGTAGAATGGACGGCCGCCCGATCCTATGGCTACACCTTC. The chain couples TRBV29-1 to TRBJ1-2; D is uncertain. The germline V gene encodes CDR1 SQVTM and CDR2 ANQGSEA. The CDR3 contains 15 residues. Trimming removed 6 bases at V and 4 bases at J, with 21 bases between.